The present T cell receptor (beta chain) was sequenced within a study of OX40 agonist ivuxolimab in advanced cancers. Looking at the study overall: Dose-escalation cases comprised hepatocellular carcinoma, melanoma, renal cell or head and neck cancer.

The V and J ends lost 3 bases and 2 bases respectively, with 11 bases between them. The germline V gene encodes CDR1 MNHNS and CDR2 SASEGT. The CDR3 contains 14 residues. Only in-frame clones appear in the TCRdb table, and some are missing; sequencing was by immunoSEQ multiplex PCR. The sample contains roughly 30,000 clones, around 88% of which appear only once. This clonotype was obtained from an adult with an advanced solid tumor such as melanoma, head and neck, liver or kidney cancer. This material consisted of CD4+ or CD8+ T cells sorted from blood, taken in a trial of the OX40 agonist ivuxolimab. J is TRBJ2-7 and V is TRBV6-1; D not certain. CDR3 nucleotide sequence: TGTGCCAGCAGTGAGACCCCGGGCGCCTACGAGCAGTACTTC. It codes for CASSETPGAYEQYF.